These T cell receptor beta chains were read from a single sample in a study of blood T cell repertoires in COVID-19. The table came from immunoSEQ multiplex PCR; TCRdb's copy has only in-frame clones and leaves some out. Among 90,000 to 120,000 clones listed, around nine tenths were seen once. The material sequenced was peripheral blood. The receptors originated from a human donor in a cohort sampled during active COVID-19. The CDR3 runs from the conserved cysteine through the conserved F or W. The D gene is left open where the match is weak. A row's size may be missing; if present it is once, few, many or a size class.

V gene: TRBV28; clone size: -; D gene: -; J gene: TRBJ1-4; CDR3 DNA: TGTGCCAGCAGACTAGGGGGGGTTGAGGAAAAACTGTTTTTT; CDR3 protein: CASRLGGVEEKLFF
V gene: TRBV28; clone size: -; D gene: TRBD2; J gene: TRBJ2-1; CDR3 DNA: TGTGCCATCTCTACTGGGGCATCCGGGACTAGCGATGAGCAGTTCTTC; CDR3 protein: CAISTGASGTSDEQFF
V gene: TRBV14; clone size: once; D gene: -; J gene: TRBJ2-2; CDR3 DNA: TGTGCCAGCAGCCAATATGACATTTCCGTCTTCTACACCGGGGAGCTGTTTTTT; CDR3 protein: CASSQYDISVFYTGELFF
V gene: TRBV4-3; clone size: once; D gene: -; J gene: TRBJ2-6; CDR3 DNA: TGCGCCAGCAGCCAAGACAGGGGCCGCCTTTCTGGGGCCAACGTCCTGACTTTC; CDR3 protein: CASSQDRGRLSGANVLTF
V gene: TRBV19; clone size: -; D gene: TRBD2; J gene: TRBJ2-7; CDR3 DNA: TGTGCCTCGGGGGGGACCCAAACCTACGAGCAGTACTTC; CDR3 protein: CASGGTQTYEQYF
V gene: TRBV11-3; clone size: -; D gene: TRBD1; J gene: TRBJ2-1; CDR3 DNA: TGTGCCAGCAGCTTTCGACAGGGGGCGGATGAGCAGTTCTTC; CDR3 protein: CASSFRQGADEQFF
V gene: TRBV28; clone size: -; D gene: TRBD1; J gene: TRBJ2-2; CDR3 DNA: TGTGCCAGCAGTTCAGTAAGACAGGGGATGTCGGGGGAGCTGTTTTTT; CDR3 protein: CASSSVRQGMSGELFF
V gene: TRBV6-5; clone size: -; D gene: -; J gene: TRBJ2-7; CDR3 DNA: TGTGCCACTGCGGATTCCTACGAGCAGTACTTC; CDR3 protein: CATADSYEQYF
V gene: TRBV11-2; clone size: -; D gene: TRBD2; J gene: TRBJ2-2; CDR3 DNA: TGTGCCAGCAGCTTAGTGGCGGGAGGGCCGAACACCGGGGAGCTGTTTTTT; CDR3 protein: CASSLVAGGPNTGELFF
V gene: TRBV19; clone size: -; D gene: -; J gene: TRBJ2-1; CDR3 DNA: TGTGCCAGTAGTATTTACTACCCTCCCATCTACAATGAGCAGTTCTTC; CDR3 protein: CASSIYYPPIYNEQFF
V gene: TRBV27; clone size: -; D gene: -; J gene: TRBJ1-2; CDR3 DNA: TGTGCCAGCAGTTTGGGGGGGGGCTATGGCTACACCTTC; CDR3 protein: CASSLGGGYGYTF
V gene: TRBV19; clone size: -; D gene: TRBD2; J gene: TRBJ2-1; CDR3 DNA: TGTGCCAGTAGTATACTAGCGGGAGTCAATGAGCAGTTCTTC; CDR3 protein: CASSILAGVNEQFF
V gene: TRBV6-5; clone size: -; D gene: -; J gene: TRBJ1-4; CDR3 DNA: TGTGCCAGCAGCACAAGGACACCACGGGATGAAAAACTGTTTTTT; CDR3 protein: CASSTRTPRDEKLFF
V gene: TRBV5-1; clone size: -; D gene: -; J gene: TRBJ2-1; CDR3 DNA: TGCGCCAGCAGCTTGGGCCTAGCCAGCTCCTACAATGAGCAGTTCTTC; CDR3 protein: CASSLGLASSYNEQFF
V gene: TRBV5-4; clone size: -; D gene: -; J gene: TRBJ2-2; CDR3 DNA: TGTGCCAGTTCCAGGACTCACACCGGGGAGCTGTTTTTT; CDR3 protein: CASSRTHTGELFF
V gene: TRBV7-8; clone size: once; D gene: TRBD2; J gene: TRBJ2-1; CDR3 DNA: TGTGCCAGCGAGGAGAGGCGGGGGGCCCGTTACAATGAGCAGTTCTTC; CDR3 protein: CASEERRGARYNEQFF
V gene: TRBV29-1; clone size: -; D gene: TRBD1; J gene: TRBJ2-3; CDR3 DNA: TGCAGCGGAACAGGGGAAGTCCGACCAGATACGCAGTATTTT; CDR3 protein: CSGTGEVRPDTQYF
V gene: TRBV19; clone size: -; D gene: TRBD1; J gene: TRBJ1-1; CDR3 DNA: TGTGCCAGTAGTATCTTCTCAAAGGGGGCAGGGAACACTGAAGCTTTCTTT; CDR3 protein: CASSIFSKGAGNTEAFF
V gene: TRBV4-1; clone size: -; D gene: -; J gene: TRBJ2-5; CDR3 DNA: TGCGCCAGCAGCCAAGAGATAGGGGGCACTAGCCGCCAAGAGACCCAGTACTTC; CDR3 protein: CASSQEIGGTSRQETQYF
V gene: TRBV9; clone size: once; D gene: -; J gene: TRBJ1-5; CDR3 DNA: TGTGCCAGCAGCCCGAGGGATCAGCCCCAGCATTTT; CDR3 protein: CASSPRDQPQHF
V gene: TRBV5-1; clone size: -; D gene: -; J gene: TRBJ2-2; CDR3 DNA: TGCGCCAGCAGGTCGGGGGGCGCCGCTCCGCCCACCGGGGAGCTGTTTTTT; CDR3 protein: CASRSGGAAPPTGELFF
V gene: TRBV7-2; clone size: -; D gene: -; J gene: TRBJ2-7; CDR3 DNA: TGTGCCAGCAGCTTACGTCAGGGAGGCTACGAGCAGTACTTC; CDR3 protein: CASSLRQGGYEQYF
V gene: TRBV4-1; clone size: -; D gene: -; J gene: TRBJ1-1; CDR3 DNA: TGCGCCAGCAGCCAAGATCGGGGAACTGAAGCTTTCTTT; CDR3 protein: CASSQDRGTEAFF
V gene: TRBV5-6; clone size: -; D gene: TRBD1; J gene: TRBJ2-1; CDR3 DNA: TGTGCCAGCAGCTCTGGGACAGGGAACAATGAGCAGTTCTTC; CDR3 protein: CASSSGTGNNEQFF
V gene: TRBV2; clone size: -; D gene: -; J gene: TRBJ1-5; CDR3 DNA: TGTGCCAGCAGTGAATCGGGGGACGGCGTCCAGCATTTT; CDR3 protein: CASSESGDGVQHF
V gene: TRBV24-1; clone size: -; D gene: -; J gene: TRBJ1-1; CDR3 DNA: TGTGCCACCAGTGATTTGTTGGGAGCGACAGGATCGAACACTGAAGCTTTCTTT; CDR3 protein: CATSDLLGATGSNTEAFF
V gene: TRBV7-2; clone size: -; D gene: TRBD1; J gene: TRBJ2-1; CDR3 DNA: TGTGCCAGCAGCTTAGGTGGGACAGGGGGACCATACAATGAGCAGTTCTTC; CDR3 protein: CASSLGGTGGPYNEQFF
V gene: TRBV6-6; clone size: -; D gene: -; J gene: TRBJ2-1; CDR3 DNA: TGTGCCAGCAGTCCCCCTCAAGGGGGAAAGAACAATGAGCAGTTCTTC; CDR3 protein: CASSPPQGGKNNEQFF
V gene: TRBV5-8; clone size: once; D gene: TRBD2; J gene: TRBJ2-1; CDR3 DNA: TGTGCCAGCAGCCAGAGAGGACTAGCGAGACCCAATGAGCAGTTCTTC; CDR3 protein: CASSQRGLARPNEQFF
V gene: TRBV5-1; clone size: -; D gene: TRBD2; J gene: TRBJ2-5; CDR3 DNA: TGCGCCAGCAGGTCCGGGACTAGCGAAGAGACCCAGTACTTC; CDR3 protein: CASRSGTSEETQYF
V gene: TRBV9; clone size: -; D gene: TRBD1; J gene: TRBJ1-2; CDR3 DNA: TGTGCCAGCAGCGTAGACATCGGACCCGGACAGGGCCTCTATGGCTACACCTTC; CDR3 protein: CASSVDIGPGQGLYGYTF
V gene: TRBV30; clone size: -; D gene: -; J gene: TRBJ2-7; CDR3 DNA: TGTGCCTGGAGTTCCTTCTACGAGCAGTACTTC; CDR3 protein: CAWSSFYEQYF
V gene: TRBV10-1; clone size: -; D gene: -; J gene: TRBJ1-1; CDR3 DNA: TGCGCCAGCAGCAGCAGGGGACCGAACACTGAAGCTTTCTTT; CDR3 protein: CASSSRGPNTEAFF
V gene: TRBV4-1; clone size: -; D gene: -; J gene: TRBJ1-1; CDR3 DNA: TGCGCCAGCAGCCAAGGAGGGGCGGGACTCTCAGGGACTGAAGCTTTCTTT; CDR3 protein: CASSQGGAGLSGTEAFF
V gene: TRBV4-1; clone size: -; D gene: TRBD1; J gene: TRBJ1-2; CDR3 DNA: TGCGCCAGCAGCCAAGACCAGCAAGGAACAGGGGGTTTCTATGGCTACACCTTC; CDR3 protein: CASSQDQQGTGGFYGYTF
V gene: TRBV18; clone size: -; D gene: -; J gene: TRBJ2-2; CDR3 DNA: TGTGCCAGCTCACCAGAGGGGGTCGCCGGGGAGCTGTTTTTT; CDR3 protein: CASSPEGVAGELFF
V gene: TRBV6-6; clone size: -; D gene: TRBD2; J gene: TRBJ2-7; CDR3 DNA: TGTGCCAGCAGTCCCAGCGGGAGCGGCACCTACGAGCAGTACTTC; CDR3 protein: CASSPSGSGTYEQYF
V gene: TRBV19; clone size: -; D gene: TRBD2; J gene: TRBJ2-3; CDR3 DNA: TGTGCCAGTGCTAGCGGGAGTTGGGGCACAGATACGCAGTATTTT; CDR3 protein: CASASGSWGTDTQYF
V gene: TRBV4-3; clone size: -; D gene: TRBD1; J gene: TRBJ1-2; CDR3 DNA: TGCGCCAGCAGCCAAGATCAGAACAGGGGGTTCTATGGCTACACCTTC; CDR3 protein: CASSQDQNRGFYGYTF
V gene: TRBV6-6; clone size: -; D gene: -; J gene: TRBJ2-7; CDR3 DNA: TGTGCCAGCAGACCCCGACAGACCTCCTACGAGCAGTACTTC; CDR3 protein: CASRPRQTSYEQYF
V gene: TRBV13; clone size: -; D gene: -; J gene: TRBJ1-1; CDR3 DNA: TGTGCCAGCAGCTTAGGACCTATAAACACTGAAGCTTTCTTT; CDR3 protein: CASSLGPINTEAFF
V gene: TRBV14; clone size: -; D gene: TRBD2; J gene: TRBJ2-1; CDR3 DNA: TGTGCCAGCAGCCCTGGGGGGGGCTCCTACAATGAGCAGTTCTTC; CDR3 protein: CASSPGGGSYNEQFF
V gene: TRBV5-1; clone size: -; D gene: -; J gene: TRBJ2-3; CDR3 DNA: TGCGCCAGCAGCTTGGACGGGACTAGCACAGATACGCAGTATTTT; CDR3 protein: CASSLDGTSTDTQYF
V gene: TRBV9; clone size: few; D gene: TRBD1; J gene: TRBJ1-6; CDR3 DNA: TGTGCCAGCAGCGCTGACAGGGATAATTCACCCCTCCACTTT; CDR3 protein: CASSADRDNSPLHF
V gene: TRBV19; clone size: -; D gene: -; J gene: TRBJ1-5; CDR3 DNA: TGTGCCAGTAGTCTCCTTCTAGGGGGTATCAGCAATCAGCCCCAGCATTTT; CDR3 protein: CASSLLLGGISNQPQHF
V gene: TRBV18; clone size: -; D gene: -; J gene: TRBJ1-4; CDR3 DNA: TGTGCCAGCCAAGGACTTAATGAAAAACTGTTTTTT; CDR3 protein: CASQGLNEKLFF
V gene: TRBV27; clone size: -; D gene: -; J gene: TRBJ1-5; CDR3 DNA: TGTGCCAGCAGTCCAACGGACAGTCGACAGCCCCAGCATTTT; CDR3 protein: CASSPTDSRQPQHF
V gene: TRBV7-2; clone size: once; D gene: TRBD2; J gene: TRBJ2-3; CDR3 DNA: TGTGCCAGCAGCTTAGATAGGCGGGGGGGACCAGATACGCAGTATTTT; CDR3 protein: CASSLDRRGGPDTQYF
V gene: TRBV19; clone size: -; D gene: TRBD2; J gene: TRBJ2-5; CDR3 DNA: TGTGCCAGTAGTGGGGATGGGGGGGACCAAGAGACCCAGTACTTC; CDR3 protein: CASSGDGGDQETQYF
V gene: TRBV5-5; clone size: -; D gene: TRBD2; J gene: TRBJ2-7; CDR3 DNA: TGTGCCAGCAGCTTGCAGGGACTAGCGGGAGGTGCTCTCTACGAGCAGTACTTC; CDR3 protein: CASSLQGLAGGALYEQYF
V gene: TRBV28; clone size: -; D gene: -; J gene: TRBJ1-6; CDR3 DNA: TGTGCCAGCAGTATGGGAGGGGGTAATTCACCCCTCCACTTT; CDR3 protein: CASSMGGGNSPLHF
V gene: TRBV11-2; clone size: -; D gene: -; J gene: TRBJ2-7; CDR3 DNA: TGTGCCAGCAGCTTAAACCTAGGTTACGAGCAGTACTTC; CDR3 protein: CASSLNLGYEQYF